Listed below are T cell receptor beta chains from one sample, sequenced in a study of shared clonotypes between healthy human individuals. Sequencing used immunoSEQ multiplex PCR; TCRdb keeps in-frame clones, though not all of them. The sample includes about 2.2 million clones, 90% to 95% of them seen just once. Sample: naive CD8+ T cells from PBMCs. Source of these receptors: a man between 18 and 35 years old in good health. Some clones in this sample may be carry-over from other donors' samples. Both conserved end residues are part of each CDR3. Fields, in order: V gene, CDR3 protein.

TRBV5-6	CASSLGVNTGELFF
TRBV27	CASSLSFGGEETQYF
TRBV7-2	CASSLVGQAFNEQYF
TRBV5-8	CASSGSGEREHSYEQYF
TRBV2	CAFLDRANYGYTF
TRBV29-1	CSVEKGGPPYEQYF
TRBV9	CASSKGQGEAFF
TRBV27	CASSWNSGVYNEQFF
TRBV5-1	CASSWDRLSGANVLTF
TRBV19	CASSPPGGAETQYF
TRBV4-1	CASSQAGTDNTGELFF
TRBV19	CASSIESSSLGGYTF
TRBV4-1	CASSLKTGPYEQYF
TRBV4-3	CASSQDRHREGAKNIQYF
TRBV27	CASRGLQGAGLTYNEQFF
TRBV7-9	CASRYTSGSPDTQYF
TRBV25-1	CASSGATDTQYF
TRBV5-1	CASSATGEYEQYF
TRBV5-4	CASSVRGEGLDKNIQYF
TRBV7-2	CASSWGLAGDPEQYF
TRBV15	CATSDYITGQPQHF
TRBV29-1	CSAGLPGYEQYF
TRBV27	CATRQFSYEQYF
TRBV7-9	CASSLVGVEAFF
TRBV27	CASSPGTSGIKYNEQFF
TRBV4-3	CASSQARASYNEQFF
TRBV27	CASRQSGGSVNTEAFF
TRBV2	CASSELSGYMGQYF
TRBV27	CASSYGTSKADTQYF